Included here is one T cell receptor (beta chain) sequence, with context. The sample is drawn from a study of shared clonotypes between healthy human individuals. When replicate PCRs were run on sorted subsets, they used about 220 ng DNA, tens of thousands of T cell genomes. Generated by immunoSEQ multiplex PCR, the TCRdb table keeps only in-frame clones and is missing some. The sample includes hundreds of thousands of clones, around 73% of them seen just once. The origin of this receptor is a woman younger than 45 in good health. Sequenced: memory CD4+ T cells sorted from blood. As for subset: CD45RA-negative fraction.

This CDR3 reads CASSLVAAGELFF. The CDR3 DNA is TGTGCCAGCAGTTTGGTAGCGGCCGGGGAGCTGTTTTTT. The chain uses TRBV28 and TRBJ2-2; perhaps TRBD2 as D (6 bases). Between the trimmed V and J ends, which lost 3 bases and 6 bases, there was a span of 8 bases. The CDR3 sequence is 13 residues long. Germline values: CDR1 MDHEN, CDR2 SYDVKM. The complete variable domain, with remaining parts taken from reference TRBV28 and TRBJ2-2, reads DVKVTQSSRYLVKRTGEKVFLECVQDMDHENMFWYRQDPGLGLRLIYFSYDVKMKEKGDIPEGYSVSREKKERFSLILESASTNQTSMYLCASSLVAAGELFFGEGSRLTVL.